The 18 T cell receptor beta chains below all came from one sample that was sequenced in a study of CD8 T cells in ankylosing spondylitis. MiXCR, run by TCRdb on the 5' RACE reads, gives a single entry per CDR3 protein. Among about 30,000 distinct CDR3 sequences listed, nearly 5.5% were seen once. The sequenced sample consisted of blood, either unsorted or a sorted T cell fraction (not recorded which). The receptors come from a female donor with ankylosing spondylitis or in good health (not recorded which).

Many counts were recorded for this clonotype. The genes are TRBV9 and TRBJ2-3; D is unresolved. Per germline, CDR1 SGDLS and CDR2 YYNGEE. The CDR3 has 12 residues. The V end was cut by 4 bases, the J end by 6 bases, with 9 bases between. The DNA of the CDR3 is TGTGCCAGCAGCCCTACTCTGGATACGCAGTATTTT. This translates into CASSPTLDTQYF.

The CDR3 DNA sequence: TGTGCCAGCAGCGATAGTGGGCAGATTAACGGCTACACCTTC. Its translation: CASSDSGQINGYTF. The V gene is TRBV9, the J gene TRBJ1-2; no reliable D call. Germline V gene data show CDR1 as SGDLS and CDR2 as YYNGEE. This CDR3 contains 14 residues. Trimming took 3 bases from V and 8 from J, leaving 17 bases between them.

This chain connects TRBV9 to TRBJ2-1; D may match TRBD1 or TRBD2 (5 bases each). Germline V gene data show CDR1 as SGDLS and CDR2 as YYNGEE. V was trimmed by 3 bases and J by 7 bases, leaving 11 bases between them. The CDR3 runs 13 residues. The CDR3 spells CASSGGYENEQFF. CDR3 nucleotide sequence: TGTGCCAGCAGCGGGGGGTACGAGAATGAGCAGTTCTTC. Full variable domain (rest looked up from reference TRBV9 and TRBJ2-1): DSGVTQTPKHLITATGQRVTLRCSPRSGDLSVYWYQQSLDQGLQFLIQYYNGEERAKGNILERFSAQQFPDLHSELNLSSLELGDSALYFCASSGGYENEQFFGPGTRLTVL.

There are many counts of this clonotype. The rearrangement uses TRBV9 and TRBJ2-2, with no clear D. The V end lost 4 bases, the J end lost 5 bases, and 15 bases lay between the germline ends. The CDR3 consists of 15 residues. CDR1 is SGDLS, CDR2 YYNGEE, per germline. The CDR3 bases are TGTGCCAGCAGCCTTCTTAGTGAGAGTACCGGGGAGCTGTTTTTT. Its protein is CASSLLSESTGELFF.

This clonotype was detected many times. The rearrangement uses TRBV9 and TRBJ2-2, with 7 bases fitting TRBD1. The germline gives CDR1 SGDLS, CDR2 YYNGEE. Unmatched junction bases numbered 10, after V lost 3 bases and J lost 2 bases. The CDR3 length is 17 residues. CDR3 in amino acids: CASSARQGGPNTGELFF. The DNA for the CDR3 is TGTGCCAGCAGCGCACGACAGGGTGGGCCTAACACCGGGGAGCTGTTTTTT.

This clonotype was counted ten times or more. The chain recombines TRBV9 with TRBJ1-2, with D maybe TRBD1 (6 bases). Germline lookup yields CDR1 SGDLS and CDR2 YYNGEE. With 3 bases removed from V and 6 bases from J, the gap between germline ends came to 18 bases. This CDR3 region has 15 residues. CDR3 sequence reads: CASSATGTQGNGYTF. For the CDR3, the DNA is TGTGCCAGCAGCGCTACCGGGACCCAGGGGAATGGCTACACCTTC.

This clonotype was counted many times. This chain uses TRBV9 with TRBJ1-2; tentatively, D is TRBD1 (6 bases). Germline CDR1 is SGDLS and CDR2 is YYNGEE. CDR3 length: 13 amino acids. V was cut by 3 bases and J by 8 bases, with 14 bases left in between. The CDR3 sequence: CASSDPGARGYTF. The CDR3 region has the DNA TGTGCCAGCAGCGACCCGGGGGCAAGAGGCTACACCTTC.

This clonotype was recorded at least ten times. Here the CDR3 DNA reads TGTGCCAGCAGCGTATCCGGGCTAGCGCAAGAGACCCAGTACTTC. Translated, it gives CASSVSGLAQETQYF. The rearrangement joins TRBV9 to TRBJ2-5; D perhaps matches TRBD2 (6 bases). This CDR3 contains 15 residues. Germline CDR1 is SGDLS and CDR2 is YYNGEE. V lost 1 base and J 2 bases, leaving 12 bases between the germline ends. Combining the CDR3 with reference TRBV9 and TRBJ2-5 gives the whole variable domain DSGVTQTPKHLITATGQRVTLRCSPRSGDLSVYWYQQSLDQGLQFLIQYYNGEERAKGNILERFSAQQFPDLHSELNLSSLELGDSALYFCASSVSGLAQETQYFGPGTRLLVL.

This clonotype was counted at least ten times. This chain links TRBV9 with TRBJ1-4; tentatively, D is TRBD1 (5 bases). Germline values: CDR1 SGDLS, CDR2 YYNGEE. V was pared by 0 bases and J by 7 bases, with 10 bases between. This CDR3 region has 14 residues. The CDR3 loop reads CASSVGLGGEKLFF. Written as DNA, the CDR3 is TGTGCCAGCAGCGTAGGGCTCGGGGGTGAAAAACTGTTTTTT.

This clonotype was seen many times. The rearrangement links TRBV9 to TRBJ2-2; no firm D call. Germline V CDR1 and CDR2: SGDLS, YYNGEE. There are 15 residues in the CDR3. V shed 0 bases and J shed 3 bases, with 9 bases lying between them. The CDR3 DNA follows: TGTGCCAGCAGCGTAGGGGCCAGCCACACCGGGGAGCTGTTTTTT. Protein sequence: CASSVGASHTGELFF.

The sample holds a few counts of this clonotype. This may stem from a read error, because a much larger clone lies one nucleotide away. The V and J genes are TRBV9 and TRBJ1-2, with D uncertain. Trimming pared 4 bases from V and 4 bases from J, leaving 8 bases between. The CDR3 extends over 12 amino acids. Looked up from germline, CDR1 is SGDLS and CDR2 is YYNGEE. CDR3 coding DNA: TGTGCCAGCAGCAACGAGGGCTATGGCTACACCTTC. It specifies CASSNEGYGYTF.

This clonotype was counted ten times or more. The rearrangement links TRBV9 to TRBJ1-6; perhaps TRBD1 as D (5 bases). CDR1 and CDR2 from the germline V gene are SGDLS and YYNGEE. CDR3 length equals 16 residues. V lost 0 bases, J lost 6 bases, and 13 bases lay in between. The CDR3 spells CASSVGVGVSNSPLHF. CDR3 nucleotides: TGTGCCAGCAGCGTAGGGGTGGGGGTCTCTAATTCACCCCTCCACTTT. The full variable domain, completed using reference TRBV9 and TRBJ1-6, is DSGVTQTPKHLITATGQRVTLRCSPRSGDLSVYWYQQSLDQGLQFLIQYYNGEERAKGNILERFSAQQFPDLHSELNLSSLELGDSALYFCASSVGVGVSNSPLHFGNGTRLTVT.

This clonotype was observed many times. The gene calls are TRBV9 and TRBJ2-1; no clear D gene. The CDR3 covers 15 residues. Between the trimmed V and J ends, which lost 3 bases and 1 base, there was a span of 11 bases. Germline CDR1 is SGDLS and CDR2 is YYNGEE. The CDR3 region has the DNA TGTGCCAGCAGCGCCCCCCTAGTTTCCTACAATGAGCAGTTCTTC. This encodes CASSAPLVSYNEQFF.

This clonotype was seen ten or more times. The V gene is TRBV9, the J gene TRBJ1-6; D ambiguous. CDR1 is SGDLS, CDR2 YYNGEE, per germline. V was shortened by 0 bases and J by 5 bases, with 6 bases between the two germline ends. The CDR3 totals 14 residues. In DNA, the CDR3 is TGTGCCAGCAGCGTAGAACTTCATAATTCACCCCTCCACTTT. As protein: CASSVELHNSPLHF.

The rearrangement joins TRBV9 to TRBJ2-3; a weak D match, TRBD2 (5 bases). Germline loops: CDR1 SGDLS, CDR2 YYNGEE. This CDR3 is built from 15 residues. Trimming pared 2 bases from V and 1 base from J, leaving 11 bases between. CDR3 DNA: TGTGCCAGCAGCGTGAATGCGGGTCGCACAGATACGCAGTATTTT. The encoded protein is CASSVNAGRTDTQYF.

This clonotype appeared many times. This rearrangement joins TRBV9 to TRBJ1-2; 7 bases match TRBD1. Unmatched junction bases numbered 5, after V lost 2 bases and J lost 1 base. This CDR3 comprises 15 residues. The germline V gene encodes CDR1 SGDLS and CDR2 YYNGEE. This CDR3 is CASSVGTVINYGYTF. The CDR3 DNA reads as TGTGCCAGCAGCGTTGGGACAGTGATTAACTATGGCTACACCTTC.

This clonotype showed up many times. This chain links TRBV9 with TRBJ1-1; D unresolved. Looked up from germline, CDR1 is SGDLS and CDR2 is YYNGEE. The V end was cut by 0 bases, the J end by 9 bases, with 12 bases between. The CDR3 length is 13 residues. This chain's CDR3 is CASSVEAVGKAFF. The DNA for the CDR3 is TGTGCCAGCAGCGTAGAGGCTGTCGGGAAAGCTTTCTTT.

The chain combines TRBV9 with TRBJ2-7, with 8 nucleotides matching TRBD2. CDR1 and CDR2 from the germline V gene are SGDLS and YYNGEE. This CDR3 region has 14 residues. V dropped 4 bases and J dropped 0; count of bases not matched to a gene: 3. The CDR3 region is CASSQGTSSYEQYF. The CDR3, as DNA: TGTGCCAGCAGCCAAGGGACTAGCTCCTACGAGCAGTACTTC.